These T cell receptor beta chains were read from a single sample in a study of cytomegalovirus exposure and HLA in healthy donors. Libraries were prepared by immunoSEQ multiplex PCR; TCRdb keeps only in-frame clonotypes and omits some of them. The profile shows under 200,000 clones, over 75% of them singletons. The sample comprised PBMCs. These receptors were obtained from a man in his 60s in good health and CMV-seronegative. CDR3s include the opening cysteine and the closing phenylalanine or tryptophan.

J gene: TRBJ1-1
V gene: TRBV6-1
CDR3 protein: CASRDREAFF

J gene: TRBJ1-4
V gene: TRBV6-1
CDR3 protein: CASSATGGSGEKLFF

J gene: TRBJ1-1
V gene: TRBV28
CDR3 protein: CASSLGGGNTEAFF

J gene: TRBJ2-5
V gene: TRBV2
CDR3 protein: CASSPRATAETQYF

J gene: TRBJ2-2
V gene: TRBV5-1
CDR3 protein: CASSLGGTANTGELFF

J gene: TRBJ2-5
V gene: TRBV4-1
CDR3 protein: CASSLQGQGQETQYF

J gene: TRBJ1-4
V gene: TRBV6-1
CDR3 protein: CASRPYRGANEKLFF

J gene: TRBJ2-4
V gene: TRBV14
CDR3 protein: CASSQAGAKNIQYF

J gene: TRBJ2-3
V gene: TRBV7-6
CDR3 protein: CASSLGYRANTDTQYF

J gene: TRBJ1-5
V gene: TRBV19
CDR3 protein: CASSARDKGVLNQPQHF